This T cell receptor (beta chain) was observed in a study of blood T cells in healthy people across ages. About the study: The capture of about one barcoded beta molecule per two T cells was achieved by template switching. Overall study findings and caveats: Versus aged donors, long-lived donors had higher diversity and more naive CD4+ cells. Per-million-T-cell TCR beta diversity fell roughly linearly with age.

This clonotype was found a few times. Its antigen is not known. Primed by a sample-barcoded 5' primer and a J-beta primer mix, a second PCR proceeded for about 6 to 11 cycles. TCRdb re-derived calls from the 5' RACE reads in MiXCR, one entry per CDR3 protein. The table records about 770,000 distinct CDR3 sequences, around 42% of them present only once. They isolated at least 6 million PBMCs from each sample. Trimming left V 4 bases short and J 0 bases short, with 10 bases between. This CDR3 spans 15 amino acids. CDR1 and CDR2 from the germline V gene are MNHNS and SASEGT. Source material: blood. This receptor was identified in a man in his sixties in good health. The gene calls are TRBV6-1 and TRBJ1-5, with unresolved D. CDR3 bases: TGTGCCAGCAGTGGCTACAGCTATAGCAATCAGCCCCAGCATTTT. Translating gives CASSGYSYSNQPQHF.